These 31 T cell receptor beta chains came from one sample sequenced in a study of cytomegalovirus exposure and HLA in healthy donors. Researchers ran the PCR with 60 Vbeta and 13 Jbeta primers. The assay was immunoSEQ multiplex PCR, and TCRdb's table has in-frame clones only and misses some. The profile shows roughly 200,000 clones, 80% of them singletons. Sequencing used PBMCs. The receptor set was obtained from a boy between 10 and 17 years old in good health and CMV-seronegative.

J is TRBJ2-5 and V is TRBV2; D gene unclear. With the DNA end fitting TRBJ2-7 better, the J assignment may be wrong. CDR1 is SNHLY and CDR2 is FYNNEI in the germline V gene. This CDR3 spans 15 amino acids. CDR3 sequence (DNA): TGTGCCAGCAACCCAACATGGGCCACTTCATACGAGCAGTACTTC. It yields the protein CASNPTWATSYEQYF.

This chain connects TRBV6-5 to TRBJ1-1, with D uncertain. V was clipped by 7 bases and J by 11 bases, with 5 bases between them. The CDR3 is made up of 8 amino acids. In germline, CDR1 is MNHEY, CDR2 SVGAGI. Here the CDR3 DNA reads TGTGCCAGCACGGTTGCTTTCTTT. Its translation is CASTVAFF.

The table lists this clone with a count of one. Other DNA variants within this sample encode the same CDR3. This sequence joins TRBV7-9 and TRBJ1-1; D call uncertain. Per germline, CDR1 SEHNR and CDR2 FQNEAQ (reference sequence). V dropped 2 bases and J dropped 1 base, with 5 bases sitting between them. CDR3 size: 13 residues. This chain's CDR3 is CASSLRENTEAFF. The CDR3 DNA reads TGTGCCAGCAGCTTACGAGAGAACACTGAAGCTTTCTTT.

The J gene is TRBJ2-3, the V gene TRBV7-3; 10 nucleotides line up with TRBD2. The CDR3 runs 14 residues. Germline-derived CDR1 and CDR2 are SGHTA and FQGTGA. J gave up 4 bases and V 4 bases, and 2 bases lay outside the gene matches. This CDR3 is CASSWGTSADTQYF. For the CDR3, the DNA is TGTGCCAGCAGCTGGGGGACTAGCGCAGATACGCAGTATTTT.

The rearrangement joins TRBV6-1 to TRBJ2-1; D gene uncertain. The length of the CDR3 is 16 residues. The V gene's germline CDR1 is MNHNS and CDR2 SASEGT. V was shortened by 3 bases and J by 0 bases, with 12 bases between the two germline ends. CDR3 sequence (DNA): TGTGCCAGCAGTGAGAACGTAGCTCTCTCCTACAATGAGCAGTTCTTC. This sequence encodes CASSENVALSYNEQFF.

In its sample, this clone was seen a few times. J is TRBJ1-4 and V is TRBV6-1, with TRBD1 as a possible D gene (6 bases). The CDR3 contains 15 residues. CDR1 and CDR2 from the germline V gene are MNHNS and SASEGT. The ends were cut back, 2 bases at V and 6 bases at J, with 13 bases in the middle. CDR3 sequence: CASSESSNRDEKLFF. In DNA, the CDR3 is TGTGCCAGCAGTGAATCAAGTAACAGGGATGAAAAACTGTTTTTT.

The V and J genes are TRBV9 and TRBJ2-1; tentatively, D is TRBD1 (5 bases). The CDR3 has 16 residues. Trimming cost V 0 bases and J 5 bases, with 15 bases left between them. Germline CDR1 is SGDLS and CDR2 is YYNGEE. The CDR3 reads CASSVEGFRVHNEQFF. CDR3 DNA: TGTGCCAGCAGCGTAGAAGGTTTCAGGGTCCACAATGAGCAGTTCTTC.

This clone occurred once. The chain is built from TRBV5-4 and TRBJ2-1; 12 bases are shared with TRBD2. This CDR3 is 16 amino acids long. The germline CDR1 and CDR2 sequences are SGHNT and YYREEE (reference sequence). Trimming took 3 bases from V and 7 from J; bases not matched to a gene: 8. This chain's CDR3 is CASSSGLAGSTNEQFF. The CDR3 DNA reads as TGTGCCAGCAGCTCAGGACTAGCGGGATCAACAAATGAGCAGTTCTTC.

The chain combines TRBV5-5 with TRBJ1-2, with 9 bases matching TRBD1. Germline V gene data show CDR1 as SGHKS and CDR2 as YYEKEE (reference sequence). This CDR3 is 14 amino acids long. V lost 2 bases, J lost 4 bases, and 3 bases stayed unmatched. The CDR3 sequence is CASSFGQGSYGYTF. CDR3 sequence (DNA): TGTGCCAGCAGCTTTGGACAGGGGAGCTATGGCTACACCTTC.

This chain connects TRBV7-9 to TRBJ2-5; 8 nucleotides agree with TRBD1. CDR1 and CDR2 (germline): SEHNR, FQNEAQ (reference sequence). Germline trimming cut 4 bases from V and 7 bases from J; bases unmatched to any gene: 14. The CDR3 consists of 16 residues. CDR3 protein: CASSSPRDRYTGTQYF. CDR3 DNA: TGTGCCAGCAGCTCGCCTCGGGACAGGTACACTGGGACCCAGTACTTC.

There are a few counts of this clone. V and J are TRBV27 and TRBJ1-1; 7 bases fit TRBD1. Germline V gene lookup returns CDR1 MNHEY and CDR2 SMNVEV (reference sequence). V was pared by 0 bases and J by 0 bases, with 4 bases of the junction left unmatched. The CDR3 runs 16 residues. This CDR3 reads CASSLSRTGLNTEAFF. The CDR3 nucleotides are TGTGCCAGCAGTTTATCACGGACAGGCCTGAACACTGAAGCTTTCTTT.

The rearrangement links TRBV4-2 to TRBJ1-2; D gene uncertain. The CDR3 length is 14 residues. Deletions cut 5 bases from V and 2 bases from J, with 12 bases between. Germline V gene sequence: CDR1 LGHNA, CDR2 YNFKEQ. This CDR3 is CASSSAGGNYGYTF. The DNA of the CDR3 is TGTGCCAGCAGCTCCGCGGGCGGGAACTATGGCTACACCTTC.

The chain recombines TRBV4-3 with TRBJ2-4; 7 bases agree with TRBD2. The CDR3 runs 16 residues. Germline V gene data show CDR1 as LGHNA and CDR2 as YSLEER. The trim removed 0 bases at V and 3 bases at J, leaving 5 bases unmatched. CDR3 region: CASSQEREWGKNIQYF. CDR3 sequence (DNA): TGCGCCAGCAGCCAAGAGCGGGAGTGGGGCAAAAACATTCAGTACTTC.

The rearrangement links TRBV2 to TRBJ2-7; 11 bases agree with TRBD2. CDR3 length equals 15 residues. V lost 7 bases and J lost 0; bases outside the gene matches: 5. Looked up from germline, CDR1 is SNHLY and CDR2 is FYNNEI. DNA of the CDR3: TGTGCCAGCACTTTGGGACTAGCGGTCTCCTACGAGCAGTACTTC. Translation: CASTLGLAVSYEQYF.

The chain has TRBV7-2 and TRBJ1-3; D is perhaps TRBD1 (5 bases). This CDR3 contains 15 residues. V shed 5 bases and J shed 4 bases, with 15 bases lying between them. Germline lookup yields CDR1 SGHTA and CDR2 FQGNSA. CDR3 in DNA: TGTGCCAGCAGCCAACAACAGGTTCCCGGAAACACCATATATTTT. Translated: CASSQQQVPGNTIYF.

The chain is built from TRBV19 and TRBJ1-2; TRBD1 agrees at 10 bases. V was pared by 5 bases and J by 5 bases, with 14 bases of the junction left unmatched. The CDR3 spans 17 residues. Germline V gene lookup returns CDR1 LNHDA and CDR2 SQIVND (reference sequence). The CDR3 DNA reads TGTGCCAGTAGTCTACAGTCCGGGACAGGGGTATTTTATGGCTACACCTTC. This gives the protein CASSLQSGTGVFYGYTF. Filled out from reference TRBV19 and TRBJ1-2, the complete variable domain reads DGGITQSPKYLFRKEGQNVTLSCEQNLNHDAMYWYRQDPGQGLRLIYYSQIVNDFQKGDIAEGYSVSREKKESFPLTVTSAQKNPTAFYLCASSLQSGTGVFYGYTFGSGTRLTVV.

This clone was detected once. The CDR3 DNA is TGTGCCTGGGGGGCATACAATCAGCCCCAGCATTTT. It codes for CAWGAYNQPQHF. This chain links TRBV30 with TRBJ1-5, with a weak D call TRBD1 (5 bases). Per germline, CDR1 GTSNPN and CDR2 SVGIG (reference sequence). V was shortened by 5 bases and J by 3 bases, with 8 bases between the two germline ends. The CDR3 covers 12 residues. Filled out from reference TRBV30 and TRBJ1-5, the complete variable domain reads SQTIHQWPATLVQPVGSPLSLECTVEGTSNPNLYWYRQAAGRGLQLLFYSVGIGQISSEVPQNLSASRPQDRQFILSSKKLLLSDSGFYLCAWGAYNQPQHFGDGTRLSIL.

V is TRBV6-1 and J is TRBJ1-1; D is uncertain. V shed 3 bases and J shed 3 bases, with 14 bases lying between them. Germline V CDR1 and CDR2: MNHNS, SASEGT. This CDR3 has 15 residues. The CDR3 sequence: CASSEWVRLDTEAFF. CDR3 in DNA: TGTGCCAGCAGTGAGTGGGTCAGGCTGGACACTGAAGCTTTCTTT.

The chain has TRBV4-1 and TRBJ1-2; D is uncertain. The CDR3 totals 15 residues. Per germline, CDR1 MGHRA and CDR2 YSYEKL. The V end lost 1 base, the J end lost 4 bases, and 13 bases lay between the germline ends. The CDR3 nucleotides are TGCGCCAGCAGCCAAGCCCCCCGGGATACCTATGGCTACACCTTC. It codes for CASSQAPRDTYGYTF.

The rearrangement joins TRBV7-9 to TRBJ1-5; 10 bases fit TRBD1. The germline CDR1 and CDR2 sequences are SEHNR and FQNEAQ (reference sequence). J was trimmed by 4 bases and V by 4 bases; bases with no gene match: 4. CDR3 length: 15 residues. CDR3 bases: TGTGCCAGCAGCTCCCGGGACAGGGGTAATCAGCCCCAGCATTTT. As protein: CASSSRDRGNQPQHF.

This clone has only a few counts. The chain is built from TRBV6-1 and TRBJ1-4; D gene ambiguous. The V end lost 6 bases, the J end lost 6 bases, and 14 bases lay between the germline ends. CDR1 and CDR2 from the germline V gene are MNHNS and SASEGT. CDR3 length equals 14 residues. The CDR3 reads CASSLFKGDEKLFF. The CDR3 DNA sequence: TGTGCCAGCAGCTTATTTAAGGGAGATGAAAAACTGTTTTTT.

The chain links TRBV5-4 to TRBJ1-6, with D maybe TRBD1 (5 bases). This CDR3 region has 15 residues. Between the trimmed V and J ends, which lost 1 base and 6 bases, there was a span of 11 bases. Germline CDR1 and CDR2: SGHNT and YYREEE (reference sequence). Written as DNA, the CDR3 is TGTGCCAGCAGCTTGACCAGACAGCCTAATTCACCCCTCCACTTT. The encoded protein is CASSLTRQPNSPLHF.

The CDR3 is CASSFPGNQPQHF. The CDR3 nucleotides are TGTGCCAGCAGCTTCCCCGGCAATCAGCCCCAGCATTTT. The V and J genes are TRBV7-9 and TRBJ1-5; D is unclear. V gave up 3 bases and J gave up 2 bases, with 5 bases separating them. The CDR3 sequence is 13 residues long. CDR1 is SEHNR, CDR2 FQNEAQ, per germline (reference sequence).

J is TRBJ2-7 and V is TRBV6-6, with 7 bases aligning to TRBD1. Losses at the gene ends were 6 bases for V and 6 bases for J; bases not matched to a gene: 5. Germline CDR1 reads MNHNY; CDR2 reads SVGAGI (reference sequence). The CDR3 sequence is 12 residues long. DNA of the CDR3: TGTGCCAGCAGCCGACAGGGTCTCGAGCAGTACTTC. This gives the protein CASSRQGLEQYF.

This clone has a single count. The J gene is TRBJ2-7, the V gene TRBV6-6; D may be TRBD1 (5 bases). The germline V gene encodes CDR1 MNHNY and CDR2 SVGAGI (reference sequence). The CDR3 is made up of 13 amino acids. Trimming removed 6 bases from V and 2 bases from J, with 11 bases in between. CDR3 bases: TGTGCCAGCAGCCCAGACAGCACCTACGAGCAGTACTTC. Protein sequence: CASSPDSTYEQYF.

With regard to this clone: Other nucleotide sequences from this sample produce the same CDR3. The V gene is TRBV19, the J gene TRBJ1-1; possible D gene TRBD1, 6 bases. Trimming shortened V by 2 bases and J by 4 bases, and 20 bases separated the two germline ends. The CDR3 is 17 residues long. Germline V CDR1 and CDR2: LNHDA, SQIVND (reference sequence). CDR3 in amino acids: CASSINLGGVSGTEAFF. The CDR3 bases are TGTGCCAGTAGTATAAATTTAGGGGGGGTTAGTGGCACTGAAGCTTTCTTT. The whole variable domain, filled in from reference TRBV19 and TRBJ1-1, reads DGGITQSPKYLFRKEGQNVTLSCEQNLNHDAMYWYRQDPGQGLRLIYYSQIVNDFQKGDIAEGYSVSREKKESFPLTVTSAQKNPTAFYLCASSINLGGVSGTEAFFGQGTRLTVV.

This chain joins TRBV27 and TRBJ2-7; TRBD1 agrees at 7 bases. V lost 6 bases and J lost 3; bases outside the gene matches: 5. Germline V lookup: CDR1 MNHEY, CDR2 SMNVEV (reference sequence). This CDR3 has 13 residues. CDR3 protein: CASSLQGDYEQYF. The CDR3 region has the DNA TGTGCCAGCAGCCTCCAGGGGGACTACGAGCAGTACTTC.

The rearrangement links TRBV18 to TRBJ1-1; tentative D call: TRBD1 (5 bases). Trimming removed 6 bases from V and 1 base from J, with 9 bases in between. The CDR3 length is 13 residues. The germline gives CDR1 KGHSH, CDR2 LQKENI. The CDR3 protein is CASSDSQNTEAFF. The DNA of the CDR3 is TGTGCCAGCTCCGACAGCCAGAACACTGAAGCTTTCTTT. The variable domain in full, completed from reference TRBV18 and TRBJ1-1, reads NAGVMQNPRHLVRRRGQEARLRCSPMKGHSHVYWYRQLPEEGLKFMVYLQKENIIDESGMPKERFSAEFPKEGPSILRIQQVVRGDSAAYFCASSDSQNTEAFFGQGTRLTVV.

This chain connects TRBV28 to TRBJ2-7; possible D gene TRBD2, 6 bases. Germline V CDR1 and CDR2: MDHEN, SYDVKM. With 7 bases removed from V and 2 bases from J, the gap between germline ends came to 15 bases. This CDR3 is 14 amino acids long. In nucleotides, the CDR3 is TGTGCCAGCACGCCTGGCCGGGAGCCCTACGAGCAGTACTTC. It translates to CASTPGREPYEQYF. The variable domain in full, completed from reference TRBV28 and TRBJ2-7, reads DVKVTQSSRYLVKRTGEKVFLECVQDMDHENMFWYRQDPGLGLRLIYFSYDVKMKEKGDIPEGYSVSREKKERFSLILESASTNQTSMYLCASTPGREPYEQYFGPGTRLTVT.

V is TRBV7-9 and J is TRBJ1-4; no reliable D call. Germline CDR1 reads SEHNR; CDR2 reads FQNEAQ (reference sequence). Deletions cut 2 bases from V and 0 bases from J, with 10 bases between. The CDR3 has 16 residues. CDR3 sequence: CASSLIQIATNEKLFF. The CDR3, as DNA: TGTGCCAGCAGCTTAATCCAGATTGCAACTAATGAAAAACTGTTTTTT.

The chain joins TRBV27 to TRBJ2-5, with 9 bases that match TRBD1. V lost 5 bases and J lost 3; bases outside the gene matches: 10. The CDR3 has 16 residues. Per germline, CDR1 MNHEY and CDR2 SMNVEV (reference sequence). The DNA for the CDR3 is TGTGCCAGCAGTCCGTATACGACAGGGGGGAAAGAGACCCAGTACTTC. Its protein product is CASSPYTTGGKETQYF.